Below, 7 T cell receptor beta chains from the same sample are listed, as sequenced in a study of T cell repertoires in cytomegalovirus infection (dated by TCRdb to between 2019 and 2020). Instrument on record: Illumina HiSeq 1500. TCRdb redid the processing of the public reads, applying fastp at Q25 and MiXCR, and retained in-frame beta chains. Rows with a matching CDR3 protein are joined into one entry that keeps the most common DNA and genes. This sample lists 250,000 to 300,000 distinct CDR3 sequences; roughly a quarter were detected once. 11% to 15% of the sample lies in the top ten. The sequenced sample consisted of PBMCs. The receptors come from a human donor in good health (CMV status not recorded). Some clones in this sample may be carry-over from other donors' samples.

The chain recombines TRBV2 with TRBJ1-5; D not resolved. This CDR3 contains 14 residues. V was clipped by 1 base and J by 0 bases, with 4 bases between them. The germline V gene encodes CDR1 SNHLY and CDR2 FYNNEI. The CDR3 reads CASSEELSNQPQHF. The CDR3, as DNA: TGTGCCAGCAGTGAAGAACTTAGCAATCAGCCCCAGCATTTT.

The chain uses TRBV28 and TRBJ2-2; TRBD2 matches 8 bases. Unmatched junction bases numbered 7, after V lost 3 bases and J lost 4 bases. CDR3 length: 16 residues. Germline CDR1 reads MDHEN; CDR2 reads SYDVKM. The CDR3 loop reads CASSLVSGASTGELFF. The CDR3 DNA sequence: TGTGCCAGCAGTTTGGTTAGCGGGGCAAGCACCGGGGAGCTGTTTTTT.

The gene calls are TRBV28 and TRBJ2-2; D remains unclear. This CDR3 spans 15 amino acids. Germline loops: CDR1 MDHEN, CDR2 SYDVKM. V was shortened by 5 bases and J by 1 base, with 11 bases between the two germline ends. This CDR3 reads CASSRDSRNTGELFF. The CDR3 bases are TGTGCCAGCAGTCGCGATAGTAGGAACACCGGGGAGCTGTTTTTT.

This clonotype was seen only a few times. This CDR3 is CASSFSGGAAETQYF. The CDR3 region has the DNA TGTGCCAGCAGCTTTAGCGGGGGGGCCGCGGAGACCCAGTACTTC. The genes are TRBV28 and TRBJ2-5; TRBD2 matches at 11 bases. The V gene's germline CDR1 is MDHEN and CDR2 SYDVKM. The CDR3 totals 15 residues. V lost 6 bases to trimming and J lost 5 bases; unmatched junction nucleotides: 8.

As regards this clonotype: This may stem from a read error, because a much larger clone lies one nucleotide away. This sequence joins TRBV12-3 or TRBV12-4 and TRBJ1-2; D possibly corresponds to TRBD1 (6 bases). This CDR3 region has 15 residues. V lost 1 base, J lost 7 bases, and 16 bases lay in between. The chain's CDR3 is CASSLGAGQRSGYTF. The CDR3 bases are TGTGCCAGCAGTTTAGGGGCAGGACAGAGAAGTGGCTACACCTTC.

This chain joins TRBV29-1 and TRBJ1-2, with unresolved D. V gave up 2 bases and J gave up 8 bases, with 12 bases separating them. The V gene's germline CDR1 is SQVTM and CDR2 ANQGSEA. The CDR3 loop spans 12 amino acids. The CDR3 DNA reads as TGCAGCGTTGAAAACAGCCTTCGGGGCTACACCTTC. It translates to CSVENSLRGYTF.

The chain uses TRBV28 and TRBJ1-5, with 9 nucleotides matching TRBD1. This CDR3 region has 15 residues. CDR1 and CDR2 from the germline V gene are MDHEN and SYDVKM. V lost 5 bases, J lost 6 bases, and 8 bases stayed unmatched. The CDR3 DNA is TGTGCCAGCAGTATGGGACAGGGATGGAGTCAGCCCCAGCATTTT. Translation gives CASSMGQGWSQPQHF.